The following is a T cell receptor (beta chain) sequence with its context. The data originate from a study of T cell changes during pregnancy in multiple sclerosis. Assay: immunoSEQ multiplex PCR; the TCRdb copy retains only in-frame clones and omits some. The sample has approximately 65,000 clones; 92% are singletons. V dropped 8 bases and J dropped 4 bases, with 11 bases sitting between them. CDR3 length: 13 residues. Germline CDR1 and CDR2: SGHTA and FQGTGA. Material: CD8+ T cells from peripheral blood mononuclear cells, obtained in the third trimester of pregnancy. This sequence was found in a female donor in good health, enrolled as a control in a pregnancy study. The chain recombines TRBV7-3 with TRBJ2-2; D is possibly TRBD2 (5 bases). Written as DNA, the CDR3 is TGTGCCAGCGGAGGTTCGGGCACCGGGGAGCTGTTTTTT. Its translation: CASGGSGTGELFF. Complete variable domain (other parts from reference TRBV7-3 and TRBJ2-2): GAGVSQTPSNKVTEKGKYVELRCDPISGHTALYWYRQSLGQGPEFLIYFQGTGAADDSGLPNDRFFAVRPEGSVSTLKIQRTERGDSAVYLCASGGSGTGELFFGEGSRLTVL.